This TCR beta chain is drawn from a study of blood T cell repertoires in COVID-19. Here immunoSEQ multiplex PCR was the method, and the copy in TCRdb shows in-frame clones only, minus some. The table includes 400,000 to 550,000 clones, 87% detected once. With 3 bases clipped from V and 2 bases from J, the junction kept 2 bases outside the gene matches. The germline CDR1 and CDR2 sequences are KGHSH and LQKENI. CDR3 length: 15 residues. Membership in each cohort depended on participant-reported clinical history. The V gene is TRBV18, the J gene TRBJ2-7; 12 positions agree with TRBD2. This receptor was obtained from a woman younger than 35 with acute COVID-19. The sequenced sample was PBMCs or T cells enriched from blood (not recorded which). In DNA, the CDR3 is TGTGCCAGCTCACCGACTAGCGGGAGCCCCTACGAGCAGTACTTC. It translates to CASSPTSGSPYEQYF. Using reference TRBV18 and TRBJ2-7 for the parts outside the CDR3, the full variable domain is NAGVMQNPRHLVRRRGQEARLRCSPMKGHSHVYWYRQLPEEGLKFMVYLQKENIIDESGMPKERFSAEFPKEGPSILRIQQVVRGDSAAYFCASSPTSGSPYEQYFGPGTRLTVT.